A single sample is the source of the 21 T cell receptor beta chains below, sequenced in a study of high-grade serous ovarian cancer treatment subgroups. Tumor samples were obtained before definitive surgery or chemotherapy. Assay: immunoSEQ multiplex PCR; the TCRdb copy retains only in-frame clones and omits some. The table shows 9,600 or so clones, with around 72% occurring only once. Sequencing was done on a sample of tumor tissue. The receptors stem from a human donor with high-grade serous ovarian cancer.

The V and J genes are TRBV6-6 and TRBJ1-5; D not certain. CDR3 length: 13 amino acids. Trimming removed 2 bases at V and 8 bases at J, with 10 bases between. In germline, CDR1 is MNHNY, CDR2 SVGAGI (reference sequence). The CDR3 loop reads CASSYRAGEPQHF. The CDR3 DNA sequence: TGTGCCAGCAGTTACAGAGCGGGAGAGCCCCAGCATTTT.

The chain combines TRBV27 with TRBJ2-7, with a weak D call TRBD2 (5 bases). The length of the CDR3 is 11 residues. V was pared by 7 bases and J by 4 bases, with 8 bases between. CDR1 is MNHEY and CDR2 is SMNVEV in the germline V gene (reference sequence). CDR3 DNA: TGTGCCAGCACATCGGGGTACGAGCAGTACTTC. Its protein is CASTSGYEQYF.

This chain connects TRBV2 to TRBJ1-6; no clear D gene. The CDR3 is 13 residues long. Germline assignment: CDR1 SNHLY and CDR2 FYNNEI. Trimming stripped 4 bases from V and 8 bases from J, with 9 bases between. The CDR3 reads CASSAARDSPLHF. The CDR3 bases are TGTGCCAGCAGTGCGGCACGGGATTCACCCCTCCACTTT. Full variable domain (rest looked up from reference TRBV2 and TRBJ1-6): EPEVTQTPSHQVTQMGQEVILRCVPISNHLYFYWYRQILGQKVEFLVSFYNNEISEKSEIFDDQFSVERPDGSNFTLKIRSTKLEDSAMYFCASSAARDSPLHFGNGTRLTVT.

The CDR3 region has the DNA TGTGCCAGCAGCCTACAGGGGCAAGAGACCCAGTACTTC. This codes for CASSLQGQETQYF. V is TRBV6-6 and J is TRBJ2-5, with 7 bases lining up with TRBD1. The CDR3 runs 13 residues. V dropped 6 bases and J dropped 2; count of bases not matched to a gene: 3. Per germline, CDR1 MNHNY and CDR2 SVGAGI (reference sequence).

The rearrangement joins TRBV5-5 to TRBJ1-2; possible D gene TRBD1, 6 bases. The CDR3 runs to 13 residues. The ends were cut back, 4 bases at V and 1 base at J, with 8 bases in the middle. Germline V gives CDR1 SGHKS, CDR2 YYEKEE (reference sequence). CDR3 loop: CASSPDSNYGYTF. CDR3 DNA: TGTGCCAGCAGCCCGGACAGTAACTATGGCTACACCTTC.

This chain joins TRBV10-3 and TRBJ2-7; D may be TRBD2 (5 bases). V was clipped by 3 bases and J by 2 bases, with 8 bases between them. This CDR3 spans 13 amino acids. The V gene's germline CDR1 is ENHRY and CDR2 SYGVKD. This chain's CDR3 is CAISDSEPYEQYF. The CDR3 region has the DNA TGTGCCATCAGTGATAGCGAACCCTACGAGCAGTACTTC.

This clone was detected once. V is TRBV18 and J is TRBJ1-6, with D tentatively TRBD1 (5 bases). CDR1 and CDR2 (germline): KGHSH, LQKENI. V lost 2 bases to trimming and J lost 8 bases, with 13 bases between them. CDR3 size: 15 residues. The CDR3 sequence: CASSPMRQGYSPLHF. CDR3 DNA sequence: TGTGCCAGCTCACCAATGAGGCAGGGTTATTCACCCCTCCACTTT.

The rearrangement uses TRBV9 and TRBJ1-4, with TRBD1 matching over 8 bases. The CDR3 has 16 residues. The germline V gene has CDR1 SGDLS and CDR2 YYNGEE. V lost 3 bases and J lost 3; bases outside the gene matches: 7. As DNA, the CDR3 is TGTGCCAGCAGCGCAGGGGGCGTAGCGGCTAATGAAAAACTGTTTTTT. As protein: CASSAGGVAANEKLFF.

V is TRBV6-6 and J is TRBJ2-5; D uncertain. Germline CDR1 MNHNY, CDR2 SVGAGI (reference sequence). Trimming cost V 2 bases and J 1 base, with 8 bases left between them. This CDR3 has 14 amino acids. Here the CDR3 reads CASSYRYGQETQYF. The CDR3, as DNA: TGTGCCAGCAGTTACAGATACGGCCAAGAGACCCAGTACTTC.

This sequence joins TRBV7-2 and TRBJ2-1, with 7 bases that match TRBD1. The germline gives CDR1 SGHTA, CDR2 FQGNSA. V was clipped by 5 bases and J by 0 bases; unmatched bases: 4. This CDR3 spans 15 amino acids. CDR3: CASSPGTASYNEQFF. The CDR3 DNA reads as TGTGCCAGCAGCCCCGGGACAGCCTCCTACAATGAGCAGTTCTTC.

The chain uses TRBV5-6 and TRBJ2-1; D is uncertain. The CDR3 has 14 residues. Trimming shortened V by 4 bases and J by 4 bases, and 12 bases separated the two germline ends. Germline CDR1 is SGHDT and CDR2 is YYEEEE. CDR3 protein: CASSNHWQYNEQFF. The CDR3 DNA reads TGTGCCAGCAGCAACCACTGGCAGTACAATGAGCAGTTCTTC.

This chain joins TRBV7-2 and TRBJ2-2; weak D call: TRBD1 (6 bases). V was trimmed by 5 bases and J by 1 base, leaving 14 bases between them. The CDR3 runs to 16 residues. Germline V gene data show CDR1 as SGHTA and CDR2 as FQGNSA. CDR3 nucleotides: TGTGCCAGCAGCAACTTACAGGGAAAGAACACCGGGGAGCTGTTTTTT. Translated, it gives CASSNLQGKNTGELFF.

The chain's CDR3 is CASSPSDGANVLTF. In nucleotides, the CDR3 is TGTGCCAGCAGTCCCTCGGATGGGGCCAACGTCCTGACTTTC. The chain links TRBV27 to TRBJ2-6, with unresolved D. The CDR3 is 14 amino acids. Germline CDR1 and CDR2: MNHEY and SMNVEV (reference sequence). Trimming shortened V by 5 bases and J by 3 bases, and 8 bases separated the two germline ends.

J is TRBJ1-6 and V is TRBV9; D uncertain. Germline V gene lookup returns CDR1 SGDLS and CDR2 YYNGEE. This CDR3 is built from 14 residues. The V end was cut by 4 bases, the J end by 7 bases, with 12 bases between. CDR3 region: CASSPRQSNSPLHF. CDR3 nucleotide sequence: TGTGCCAGCAGCCCCCGGCAGTCGAATTCACCCCTCCACTTT.

In nucleotides, the CDR3 is TGTGCCATCAGTGACCTAGCGGGATCCTACGAGCAGTACTTC. Translating gives CAISDLAGSYEQYF. The J gene is TRBJ2-7, the V gene TRBV10-3; 9 bases map to TRBD2. Per the germline V gene, CDR1 is ENHRY and CDR2 is SYGVKD. V lost 3 bases, J lost 1 base, and 1 base stayed unmatched. The CDR3 covers 14 residues.

V gene TRBV7-9 combines with J gene TRBJ2-5; D is ambiguous. Germline V gene data show CDR1 as SEHNR and CDR2 as FQNEAQ (reference sequence). Between the trimmed V and J ends, which lost 6 bases and 5 bases, there was a span of 13 bases. The CDR3 is 13 residues long. The CDR3 loop is CASSLAGYETQYF. The CDR3 nucleotides are TGTGCCAGCAGTCTGGCTGGATACGAGACCCAGTACTTC.

The chain has TRBV7-8 and TRBJ1-1, with 7 bases matching TRBD1. The germline CDR1 and CDR2 sequences are SGHVS and FQNEAQ. V was pared by 5 bases and J by 3 bases, with 12 bases of the junction left unmatched. This CDR3 has 16 amino acids. The CDR3 coding sequence is TGTGCCAGCAGCAAGCGGAAGGGGGCCAGGGACACTGAAGCTTTCTTT. Protein: CASSKRKGARDTEAFF.

This chain joins TRBV28 and TRBJ2-7; 8 positions match TRBD2. CDR1 is MDHEN, CDR2 SYDVKM, per germline. J lost 4 bases, V lost 7 bases, and 9 bases had no gene match. The CDR3 contains 14 residues. Here the CDR3 DNA reads TGTGCCAGCACTAGCCCACGGGGGGGTTACGAGCAGTACTTC. Translating it yields CASTSPRGGYEQYF. Complete variable domain (other parts from reference TRBV28 and TRBJ2-7): DVKVTQSSRYLVKRTGEKVFLECVQDMDHENMFWYRQDPGLGLRLIYFSYDVKMKEKGDIPEGYSVSREKKERFSLILESASTNQTSMYLCASTSPRGGYEQYFGPGTRLTVT.

The chain carries TRBV5-1 and TRBJ2-7; the match to TRBD1 covers 12 bases. CDR3 size: 15 residues. Unmatched junction bases numbered 6, after V lost 3 bases and J lost 5 bases. CDR1 is SGHRS and CDR2 is YFSETQ in the germline V gene. CDR3 sequence: CASSYVGQGANEQYF. The CDR3 DNA reads TGCGCCAGCAGCTACGTGGGACAGGGGGCTAACGAGCAGTACTTC.

The genes are TRBV6-1 and TRBJ1-2; D is undetermined. CDR3 length: 12 amino acids. Germline CDR1 and CDR2: MNHNS and SASEGT. V was trimmed by 5 bases and J by 7 bases, leaving 11 bases between them. CDR3 nucleotide sequence: TGTGCCAGCAGTCAAGGGATTGTTGGCTACACCTTC. Translated, it gives CASSQGIVGYTF.

J is TRBJ2-3 and V is TRBV5-4; 11 nucleotides agree with TRBD2. The germline CDR1 and CDR2 sequences are SGHNT and YYREEE (reference sequence). The CDR3 sequence is 16 residues long. With V trimmed by 3 bases and J by 4 bases, 7 bases remained unmatched. CDR3 DNA: TGTGCCAGCAGCTCCCCCACTAGCGGGAGTGCAGATACGCAGTATTTT. Protein: CASSSPTSGSADTQYF.